Listed here is a single TCR beta chain. Its antigen remains unknown. This record belongs to a study of blood T cells in healthy people across ages. Findings of the study overall: Estimates drawn from one million T cells were deemed to understate diversity. Aged donors had fewer naive CD4+ cells and lower diversity than long-lived donors.

The use of a sample-barcoded 5' primer and a J-beta primer mix characterized a second PCR of 7 to 11 cycles. MiXCR, run by TCRdb on the 5' RACE reads, gives a single entry per CDR3 protein. The repertoire holds about 720,000 distinct CDR3 sequences, with approximately 22% as singletons. The CDR3 spans 15 residues. CDR1 is MNHNY and CDR2 is SVGAGI in the germline V gene (reference sequence). Trimming removed 0 bases at V and 0 bases at J, with 9 bases between. The TCR sequence derives from a man between 65 and 85 years old in good health. V gene TRBV6-6 combines with J gene TRBJ2-7, with D unresolved. The sample was blood. CDR3 in DNA: TGTGCCAGCAGTTACTCAGGCCAGAGCTCCTACGAGCAGTACTTC. Amino acids: CASSYSGQSSYEQYF.